Listed below are T cell receptor beta chains from one sample, sequenced in a study of blood T cell repertoires in COVID-19. Repertoires were generated with immunoSEQ multiplex PCR, while TCRdb's copy carries only in-frame clones and drops some. This table holds some 250,000 clones, around 89% found once. Sequenced: PBMCs or T cells enriched from blood (not recorded which). The receptors stem from a man aged 40-55 years who had recovered from COVID-19. Both conserved end residues are part of each CDR3. The D gene is left open where the match is weak. Rows may omit the clone size; those that give it use once, few, many or a size class.

v_call,d_call,j_call,clone_size,cdr3_aa,cdr3_nt
TRBV6-5,TRBD1,TRBJ1-5,.,CASMGSGGKGQPQHF,TGTGCCAGCATGGGGTCAGGGGGTAAGGGTCAGCCCCAGCATTTT
TRBV19,.,TRBJ2-7,.,CASSMSSSSYEQYF,TGTGCCAGTAGTATGTCGTCGAGTTCCTACGAGCAGTACTTC
TRBV5-1,TRBD1,TRBJ2-7,once,CASSLAGQGAREQYF,TGCGCCAGCAGCTTGGCGGGTCAGGGGGCGCGGGAGCAGTACTTC
TRBV29-1,TRBD1,TRBJ1-3,.,CSVDTGGSGNTIYF,TGCAGCGTAGATACAGGGGGCTCTGGAAACACCATATATTTT
TRBV7-8,TRBD2,TRBJ2-1,.,CASSLVVFATLAGVGNEQFF,TGTGCCAGCAGCTTAGTAGTGTTTGCTACACTAGCGGGAGTCGGCAATGAGCAGTTCTTC
TRBV4-1,TRBD1,TRBJ2-1,.,CASSLGQGANIEQFF,TGCGCCAGCAGCCTAGGACAGGGCGCTAACATTGAGCAGTTCTTC
TRBV19,TRBD1,TRBJ1-1,once,CASRPSGQGFTEAFF,TGTGCCAGTAGGCCATCCGGACAGGGTTTCACTGAAGCTTTCTTT
TRBV19,TRBD1,TRBJ1-1,.,CASSIGRQGRTLSTEAFF,TGTGCCAGTAGTATAGGCCGACAGGGACGGACCCTTAGTACTGAAGCTTTCTTT
TRBV5-1,TRBD2,TRBJ2-7,.,CASSLVERGPSYEQYF,TGCGCCAGCAGCTTGGTCGAGCGGGGGCCCTCCTACGAGCAGTACTTC
TRBV4-1,.,TRBJ2-7,.,CASSQAPGLESSEQYF,TGCGCCAGCAGCCAGGCTCCGGGACTCGAGTCGTCCGAGCAGTACTTC
TRBV9,.,TRBJ2-7,.,CASSVERGAPYEQYF,TGTGCCAGCAGCGTAGAACGGGGGGCCCCCTACGAGCAGTACTTC
TRBV18,.,TRBJ1-6,.,CASSPNKGGDLYNSPLHF,TGTGCCAGCTCACCGAACAAAGGGGGAGACCTCTATAATTCACCCCTCCACTTT
TRBV28,.,TRBJ1-1,once,CASRTTGTEAFF,TGTGCCAGCAGAACCACAGGGACTGAAGCTTTCTTT
TRBV4-1,TRBD2,TRBJ2-1,.,CASSQEGGGSSYNEQFF,TGCGCCAGCAGCCAAGAGGGCGGGGGGAGCTCCTACAATGAGCAGTTCTTC
TRBV7-9,.,TRBJ2-1,few,CASSTGYNEQFF,TGTGCCAGCAGCACAGGGTACAATGAGCAGTTCTTC
TRBV5-1,TRBD1,TRBJ1-1,once,CASSSGQLNTEAFF,TGCGCCAGCAGCTCGGGACAGCTGAACACTGAAGCTTTCTTT
TRBV4-3,.,TRBJ2-4,.,CASSQVSSNIQYF,TGCGCCAGCAGCCAAGTCTCTTCGAACATTCAGTACTTC
TRBV27,TRBD2,TRBJ2-1,.,CASSHRGLGDDEQFF,TGTGCCAGCAGTCATAGAGGACTAGGAGACGATGAGCAGTTCTTC
TRBV9,.,TRBJ2-7,.,CASSVGISGYEQYF,TGTGCCAGCAGCGTAGGAATTAGCGGCTACGAGCAGTACTTC
TRBV29-1,TRBD1,TRBJ1-4,.,CSVEGDRGEKLFF,TGCAGCGTTGAGGGAGACAGGGGTGAAAAACTGTTTTTT
TRBV7-9,TRBD1,TRBJ1-4,.,CASSLDGTAPNEKLFF,TGTGCCAGCAGCTTAGATGGGACAGCACCTAATGAAAAACTGTTTTTT
TRBV18,TRBD1,TRBJ2-4,.,CASSPGQEKNIQYF,TGTGCCAGCTCACCCGGACAGGAGAAAAACATTCAGTACTTC
TRBV7-8,TRBD1,TRBJ1-3,once,CASSSYGRGQAGNTIYF,TGTGCCAGCAGCTCTTACGGACGTGGACAGGCTGGAAACACCATATATTTT
TRBV5-1,.,TRBJ2-1,.,CASSKQGIADEQFF,TGCGCCAGCAGCAAGCAGGGGATCGCCGATGAGCAGTTCTTC
TRBV6-1,TRBD1,TRBJ1-5,.,CASSAGQGGYSNQPQHF,TGTGCCAGCAGTGCCGGACAGGGCGGGTATAGCAATCAGCCCCAGCATTTT
TRBV19,TRBD1,TRBJ2-7,.,CASRQQGEKSYEQYF,TGTGCCAGTAGGCAACAGGGGGAGAAGTCCTACGAGCAGTACTTC
TRBV11-2,TRBD2,TRBJ2-7,.,CASSTKTSGRALYEQYF,TGTGCCAGCAGCACAAAAACTAGCGGGAGGGCCCTCTACGAGCAGTACTTC
TRBV7-8,TRBD1,TRBJ1-1,few,CASSLDRGNTEAFF,TGTGCCAGCAGCTTGGACAGGGGGAACACTGAAGCTTTCTTT
TRBV5-1,TRBD1,TRBJ2-4,.,CASSYEGAGNIQYF,TGCGCCAGCAGCTACGAGGGGGCGGGAAACATTCAGTACTTC
TRBV5-1,.,TRBJ2-5,.,CASSLHGGGETQYF,TGCGCCAGCAGCTTGCACGGCGGCGGAGAGACCCAGTACTTC
TRBV7-9,TRBD2,TRBJ2-1,.,CASSSTTSGRSNEQFF,TGTGCCAGCAGCTCAACGACTAGCGGGAGGAGCAATGAGCAGTTCTTC
TRBV29-1,.,TRBJ2-1,.,CSVRGGGWNEQFF,TGCAGCGTTCGGGGAGGGGGTTGGAATGAGCAGTTCTTC
TRBV28,.,TRBJ2-5,once,CASSPGGTQETQYF,TGTGCCAGCAGTCCTGGGGGGACCCAAGAGACCCAGTACTTC
TRBV28,.,TRBJ1-6,once,CASRQPSSQPLHF,TGTGCCAGCAGGCAACCGTCCAGTCAACCCCTCCACTTT
TRBV18,.,TRBJ2-7,.,CASSPRDEQYF,TGTGCCAGCTCACCTCGGGACGAGCAGTACTTC
TRBV10-1,TRBD2,TRBJ2-7,.,CASSDPTSGTYEQYF,TGCGCCAGCAGTGACCCGACTAGCGGGACCTACGAGCAGTACTTC
TRBV24-1,TRBD1,TRBJ1-1,.,CATREPRIGQGNTEAFF,TGTGCCACCAGGGAACCTAGGATCGGACAGGGGAACACTGAAGCTTTCTTT
TRBV25-1,.,TRBJ1-6,few,CASSDSHQLGRGNSPLHF,TGTGCCAGCAGTGATTCTCACCAGCTGGGAAGGGGTAATTCACCCCTCCACTTT
TRBV6-5,.,TRBJ1-1,.,CASSYSRLNEAFF,TGTGCCAGCAGTTACTCGAGACTGAATGAAGCTTTCTTT
TRBV2,TRBD2,TRBJ2-2,.,CASTNQGLAGANTGELFF,TGTGCCAGCACCAATCAAGGTCTAGCGGGCGCGAACACCGGGGAGCTGTTTTTT
TRBV10-3,.,TRBJ1-1,.,CAISESLGLARGTEAFF,TGTGCCATCAGTGAGTCACTCGGTCTCGCCAGGGGCACTGAAGCTTTCTTT
TRBV6-1,TRBD2,TRBJ2-3,once,CASSDPIAGYTDTQYF,TGTGCCAGCAGTGACCCTATAGCGGGTTACACAGATACGCAGTATTTT